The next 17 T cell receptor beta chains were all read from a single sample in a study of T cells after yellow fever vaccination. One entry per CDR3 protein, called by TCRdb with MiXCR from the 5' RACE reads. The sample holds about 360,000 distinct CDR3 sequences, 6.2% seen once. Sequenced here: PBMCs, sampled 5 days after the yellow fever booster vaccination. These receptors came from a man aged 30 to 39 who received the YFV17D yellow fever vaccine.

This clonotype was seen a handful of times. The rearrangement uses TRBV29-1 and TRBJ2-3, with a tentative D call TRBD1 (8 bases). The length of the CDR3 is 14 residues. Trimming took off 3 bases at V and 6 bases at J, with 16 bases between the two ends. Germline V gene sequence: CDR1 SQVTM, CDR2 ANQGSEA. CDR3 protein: CSVEGRGREDTQYF. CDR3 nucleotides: TGCAGCGTTGAGGGCAGGGGGCGGGAGGATACGCAGTATTTT.

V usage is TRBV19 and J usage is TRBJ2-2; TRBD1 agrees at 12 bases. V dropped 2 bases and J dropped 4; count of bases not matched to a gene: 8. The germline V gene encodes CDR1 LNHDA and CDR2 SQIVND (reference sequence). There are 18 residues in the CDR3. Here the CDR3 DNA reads TGTGCCAGTAGTATAAAGGGGACAGGGGGCGCCCCCACCGGGGAGCTGTTTTTT. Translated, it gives CASSIKGTGGAPTGELFF.

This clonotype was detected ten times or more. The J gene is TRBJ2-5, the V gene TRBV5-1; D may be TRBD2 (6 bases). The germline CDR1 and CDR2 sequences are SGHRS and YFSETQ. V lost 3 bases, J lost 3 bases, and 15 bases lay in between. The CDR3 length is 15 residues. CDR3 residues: CASSSAGLRKETQYF. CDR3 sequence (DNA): TGCGCCAGCAGCTCTGCGGGACTGAGGAAAGAGACCCAGTACTTC.

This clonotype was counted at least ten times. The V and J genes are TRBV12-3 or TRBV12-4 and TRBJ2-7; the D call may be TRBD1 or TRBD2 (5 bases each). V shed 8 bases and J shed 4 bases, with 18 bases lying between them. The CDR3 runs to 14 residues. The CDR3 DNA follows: TGTGCCAGCGGAAAAGGCTCGTGGGGGTACGAGCAGTACTTC. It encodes CASGKGSWGYEQYF.

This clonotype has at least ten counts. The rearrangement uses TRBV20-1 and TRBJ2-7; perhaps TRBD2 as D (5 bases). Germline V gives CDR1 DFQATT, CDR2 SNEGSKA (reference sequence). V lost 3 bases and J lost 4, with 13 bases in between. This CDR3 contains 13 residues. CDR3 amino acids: CSARDGRGYEQYF. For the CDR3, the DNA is TGCAGTGCTAGGGACGGGCGCGGGTACGAGCAGTACTTC.

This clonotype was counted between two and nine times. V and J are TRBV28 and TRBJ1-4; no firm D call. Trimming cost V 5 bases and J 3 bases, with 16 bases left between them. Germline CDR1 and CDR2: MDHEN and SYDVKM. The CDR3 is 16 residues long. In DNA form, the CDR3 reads TGTGCCAGCAGTCCTCCGAGGAGGGCACCTAATGAAAAACTGTTTTTT. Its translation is CASSPPRRAPNEKLFF.

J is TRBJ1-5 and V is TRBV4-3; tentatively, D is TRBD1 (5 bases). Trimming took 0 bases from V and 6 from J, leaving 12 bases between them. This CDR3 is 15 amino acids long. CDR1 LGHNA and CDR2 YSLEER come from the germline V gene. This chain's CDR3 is CASSQDGGNGQPQHF. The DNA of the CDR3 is TGCGCCAGCAGCCAAGACGGGGGGAATGGTCAGCCCCAGCATTTT.

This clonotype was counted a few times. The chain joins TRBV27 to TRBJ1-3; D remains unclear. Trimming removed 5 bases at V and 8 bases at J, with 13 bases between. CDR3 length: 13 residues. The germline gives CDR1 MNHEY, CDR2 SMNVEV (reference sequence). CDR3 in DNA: TGTGCCAGCAGTCGAAGGTGGGGTTACACCATATATTTT. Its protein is CASSRRWGYTIYF.

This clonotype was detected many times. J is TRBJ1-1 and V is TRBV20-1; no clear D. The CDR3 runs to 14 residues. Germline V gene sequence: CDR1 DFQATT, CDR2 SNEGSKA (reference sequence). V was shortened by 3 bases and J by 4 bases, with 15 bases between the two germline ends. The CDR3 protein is CSARTLDIGTEAFF. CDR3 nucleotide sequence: TGCAGTGCTAGGACCTTAGACATTGGCACTGAAGCTTTCTTT.

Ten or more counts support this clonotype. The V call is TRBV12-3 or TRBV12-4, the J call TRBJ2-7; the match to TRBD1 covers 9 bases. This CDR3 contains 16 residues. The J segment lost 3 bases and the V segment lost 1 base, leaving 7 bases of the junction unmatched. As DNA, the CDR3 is TGTGCCAGCAGTTTAGACAGGGGGCTGGGAATCTACGAGCAGTACTTC. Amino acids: CASSLDRGLGIYEQYF.

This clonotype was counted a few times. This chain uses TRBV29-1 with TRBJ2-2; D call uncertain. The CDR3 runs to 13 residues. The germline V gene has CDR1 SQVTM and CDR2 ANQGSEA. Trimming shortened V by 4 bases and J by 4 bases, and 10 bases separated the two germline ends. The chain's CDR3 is CSVAEVPTGELFF. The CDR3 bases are TGCAGCGTTGCCGAGGTCCCCACCGGGGAGCTGTTTTTT.

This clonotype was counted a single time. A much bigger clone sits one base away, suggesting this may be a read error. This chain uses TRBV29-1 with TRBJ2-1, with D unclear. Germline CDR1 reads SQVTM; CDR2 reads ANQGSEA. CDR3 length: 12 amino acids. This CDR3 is CCVLETPKPQFF. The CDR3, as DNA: TGCTGCGTTCTCGAGACTCCCAAACCCCAGTTCTTC.

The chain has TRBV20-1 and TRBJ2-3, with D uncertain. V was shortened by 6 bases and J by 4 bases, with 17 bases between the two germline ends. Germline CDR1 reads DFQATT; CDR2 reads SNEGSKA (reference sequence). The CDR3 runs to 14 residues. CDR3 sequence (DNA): TGCAGTGCCGCAGTGGGTAGTCTCTCAGATACGCAGTATTTT. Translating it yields CSAAVGSLSDTQYF.

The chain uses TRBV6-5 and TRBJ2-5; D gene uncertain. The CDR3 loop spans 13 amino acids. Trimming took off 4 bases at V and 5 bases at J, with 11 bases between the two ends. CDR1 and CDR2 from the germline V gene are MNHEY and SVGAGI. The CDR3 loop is CASSLTNRETQYF. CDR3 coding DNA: TGTGCCAGCAGTTTAACCAATCGGGAGACCCAGTACTTC.

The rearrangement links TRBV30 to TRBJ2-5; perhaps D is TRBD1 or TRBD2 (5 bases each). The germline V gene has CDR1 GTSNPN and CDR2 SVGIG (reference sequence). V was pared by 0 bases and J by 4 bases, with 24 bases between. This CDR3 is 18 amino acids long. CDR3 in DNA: TGTGCCTGGAGTGTACGCCCCCCCGGGGCGTGGGTTGGAGAGACCCAGTACTTC. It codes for CAWSVRPPGAWVGETQYF.

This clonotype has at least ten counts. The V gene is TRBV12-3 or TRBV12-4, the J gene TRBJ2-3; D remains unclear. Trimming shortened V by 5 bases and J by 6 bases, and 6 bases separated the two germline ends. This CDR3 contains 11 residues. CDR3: CASSVRDTQYF. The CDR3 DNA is TGTGCCAGCAGTGTCAGGGATACGCAGTATTTT.

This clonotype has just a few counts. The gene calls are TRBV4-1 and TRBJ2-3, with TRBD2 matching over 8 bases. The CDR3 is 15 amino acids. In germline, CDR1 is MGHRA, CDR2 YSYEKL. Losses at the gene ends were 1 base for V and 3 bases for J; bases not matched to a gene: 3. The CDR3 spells CASSQAPSGTDTQYF. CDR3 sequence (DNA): TGCGCCAGCAGCCAAGCTCCTAGCGGGACAGATACGCAGTATTTT.